A single sample gave rise to the 22 T cell receptor beta chains below, sequenced in a study of blood T cell repertoires in COVID-19. Libraries were prepared by immunoSEQ multiplex PCR; TCRdb keeps only in-frame clonotypes and omits some of them. The sample includes 300,000 to 400,000 clones, roughly 89% seen only once; the top ten take around 3.5%. Material for sequencing was peripheral blood. All receptors come from a woman in her late teens or twenties who had recovered from COVID-19.

The chain employs TRBV11-2 and TRBJ1-5; no clear D gene. The CDR3 length is 13 residues. V shed 5 bases and J shed 5 bases, with 10 bases lying between them. Germline V gives CDR1 SGHAT, CDR2 FQNNGV. CDR3 coding DNA: TGTGCCAGCAGCCTTACAAACGATCAGCCCCAGCATTTT. It codes for CASSLTNDQPQHF.

The rearrangement links TRBV7-9 to TRBJ2-5, with unresolved D. Trimming removed 0 bases at V and 5 bases at J, with 7 bases between. Germline V lookup: CDR1 SEHNR, CDR2 FQNEAQ (reference sequence). The CDR3 extends over 13 amino acids. This CDR3 reads CASSLAATETQYF. CDR3 nucleotides: TGTGCCAGCAGCTTAGCAGCAACCGAGACCCAGTACTTC.

This chain joins TRBV7-2 and TRBJ1-6, with 7 positions matching TRBD1. This CDR3 comprises 16 residues. Germline loops: CDR1 SGHTA, CDR2 FQGNSA. With V trimmed by 2 bases and J by 5 bases, 6 bases remained unmatched. Here the CDR3 DNA reads TGTGCCAGCAGCTTAAGGGGACAGTTAAATAATTCACCCCTCCACTTT. Translation: CASSLRGQLNNSPLHF.

The chain joins TRBV30 to TRBJ2-3; D is possibly TRBD1 (6 bases). This CDR3 has 12 residues. Trimming removed 5 bases from V and 4 bases from J, with 10 bases in between. Germline CDR1 reads GTSNPN; CDR2 reads SVGIG (reference sequence). CDR3 nucleotides: TGTGCCTGGTCCAGGGGCCCAGATACGCAGTATTTT. Translated: CAWSRGPDTQYF.

V and J are TRBV11-3 and TRBJ1-2; D is uncertain. Trimming shortened V by 1 base and J by 3 bases, and 12 bases separated the two germline ends. The germline V gene encodes CDR1 SGHNT and CDR2 YENEEA. CDR3 length equals 15 residues. CDR3 in amino acids: CASSLGFGNDYGYTF. CDR3 bases: TGTGCCAGCAGCTTAGGGTTCGGGAATGACTATGGCTACACCTTC.

The rearrangement joins TRBV24-1 to TRBJ1-2; D is unresolved. The germline gives CDR1 KGHDR, CDR2 SFDVKD. The CDR3 is 13 residues long. Deletions cut 3 bases from V and 2 bases from J, with 6 bases between. The CDR3 spells CATSDPFNYGYTF. The DNA for the CDR3 is TGTGCCACCAGTGATCCGTTCAACTATGGCTACACCTTC.

The chain combines TRBV19 with TRBJ2-1, with 8 bases that match TRBD2. The V gene end was trimmed by 5 bases and the J gene end by 6 bases; junction bases not matched to a gene: 12. The CDR3 spans 16 residues. From germline, CDR1 is LNHDA and CDR2 SQIVND (reference sequence). CDR3 residues: CASSSWPGTSVNEQFF. CDR3 nucleotides: TGTGCCAGTAGTTCCTGGCCCGGGACTAGTGTCAATGAGCAGTTCTTC.

V and J are TRBV11-2 and TRBJ2-1, with 8 bases aligning to TRBD2. The CDR3 contains 16 residues. Germline lookup yields CDR1 SGHAT and CDR2 FQNNGV. The V and J ends lost 6 bases and 7 bases, in that order; junction bases with no gene match: 14. The DNA for the CDR3 is TGTGCCAGCAGACCGGGGGGGGGCCCCTTCCCAAATGAGCAGTTCTTC. Translating it yields CASRPGGGPFPNEQFF.

The chain links TRBV20-1 to TRBJ2-7, with a tentative D call TRBD1 (6 bases). In germline, CDR1 is DFQATT, CDR2 SNEGSKA (reference sequence). V lost 6 bases and J lost 9, with 15 bases in between. The CDR3 contains 11 residues. In DNA, the CDR3 is TGCAGTGCCCAGACAGGCAGGCGGCAGTACGTC. This codes for CSAQTGRRQYV.

The chain recombines TRBV30 with TRBJ2-3, with D unclear. The germline CDR1 and CDR2 sequences are GTSNPN and SVGIG (reference sequence). This CDR3 comprises 15 residues. The ends were cut back, 0 bases at V and 0 bases at J, with 10 bases in the middle. CDR3 in amino acids: CAWSVQAYSTDTQYF. The CDR3, as DNA: TGTGCCTGGAGTGTACAAGCGTATAGCACAGATACGCAGTATTTT.

As DNA, the CDR3 is TGTGCCAGCTCACCCGGGACAGGGAACCACGAGCAGTACGTC. Its translation is CASSPGTGNHEQYV. V usage is TRBV18 and J usage is TRBJ2-7, with TRBD1 identical over 9 bases. CDR1 is KGHSH and CDR2 is LQKENI in the germline V gene. The CDR3 runs to 14 residues. V lost 3 bases and J lost 5; bases outside the gene matches: 5.

The chain recombines TRBV5-6 with TRBJ2-1, with D maybe TRBD1 (6 bases). Germline CDR1 reads SGHDT; CDR2 reads YYEEEE. Trimming stripped 2 bases from V and 5 bases from J, with 14 bases between. The CDR3 totals 15 residues. The CDR3, as DNA: TGTGCCAGCAGCTTCTCAGGGGATATCGACAATGAGCAGTTCTTC. Translating it yields CASSFSGDIDNEQFF.

The J gene is TRBJ2-2, the V gene TRBV2; 10 bases fit TRBD2. The ends lost 3 bases at V and 5 bases at J; junction bases unmatched: 6. CDR3 length equals 16 residues. From germline, CDR1 is SNHLY and CDR2 FYNNEI. The CDR3 sequence: CASSDVAGGGTGELFF. The CDR3 nucleotides read TGTGCCAGCAGTGATGTAGCGGGAGGAGGGACCGGGGAGCTGTTTTTT.

The chain is built from TRBV6-2 or TRBV6-3 and TRBJ1-2; TRBD1 might be the D (6 bases). Germline V gene sequence: CDR1 MNHEY, CDR2 SVGEGT. The V end was cut by 6 bases, the J end by 6 bases, with 14 bases between. The CDR3 length is 13 residues. The CDR3 coding sequence is TGTGCCAGCAGCCACAACAGGGACCATGGCTACACCTTC. This codes for CASSHNRDHGYTF.

The gene calls are TRBV7-9 and TRBJ1-5, with 7 bases that match TRBD1. After removal of 5 bases from V and 5 bases from J, the junction contained 12 bases not matched to a gene. Germline CDR1 is SEHNR and CDR2 is FQNEAQ (reference sequence). The CDR3 has 16 amino acids. DNA for the CDR3: TGTGCCAGCAGCCTCTCCGGTCAGGGGGGCGATCAGCCCCAGCATTTT. This encodes CASSLSGQGGDQPQHF.

The chain uses TRBV11-3 and TRBJ2-1; 8 bases fit TRBD1. Looked up from germline, CDR1 is SGHNT and CDR2 is YENEEA. This CDR3 has 16 amino acids. Losses at the gene ends were 1 base for V and 6 bases for J; bases not matched to a gene: 8. As DNA, the CDR3 is TGTGCCAGCAGCTTAGGGGGCAGGGGGCGAGGCAATGAGCAGTTCTTC. It translates to CASSLGGRGRGNEQFF. The full variable domain, rest sourced from reference TRBV11-3 and TRBJ2-1, is EAGVVQSPRYKIIEKKQPVAFWCNPISGHNTLYWYLQNLGQGPELLIRYENEEAVDDSQLPKDRFSAERLKGVDSTLKIQPAELGDSAVYLCASSLGGRGRGNEQFFGPGTRLTVL.

The V gene is TRBV6-2 or TRBV6-3, the J gene TRBJ1-5, with a weak D call TRBD1 (6 bases). This CDR3 comprises 13 residues. V was shortened by 3 bases and J by 8 bases, with 11 bases between the two germline ends. CDR1 is MNHEY and CDR2 is SVGEGT in the germline V gene. The CDR3 spells CASSYRGTKPQHF. The CDR3 DNA is TGTGCCAGCAGTTATAGGGGGACGAAGCCCCAGCATTTT.

The chain employs TRBV6-5 and TRBJ1-3; the match to TRBD1 covers 10 bases. The CDR3 is 16 amino acids. V dropped 2 bases and J dropped 4; count of bases not matched to a gene: 5. Germline CDR1 MNHEY, CDR2 SVGAGI. The CDR3 sequence: CASSYIGTGAGNTIYF. The CDR3 nucleotides read TGTGCCAGCAGTTACATAGGGACAGGGGCAGGAAACACCATATATTTT.

The CDR3 DNA reads TGTGCCTGGAGTGTAAGAGGGTTCGGCTACACCTTC. It encodes CAWSVRGFGYTF. The chain employs TRBV30 and TRBJ1-2, with no clear D. Per the germline V gene, CDR1 is GTSNPN and CDR2 is SVGIG (reference sequence). This CDR3 comprises 12 residues. V was cut by 0 bases and J by 8 bases, with 10 bases left in between.

This rearrangement joins TRBV27 to TRBJ1-5, with a weak D call TRBD1 (6 bases). The length of the CDR3 is 13 residues. In germline, CDR1 is MNHEY, CDR2 SMNVEV (reference sequence). V was shortened by 2 bases and J by 6 bases, with 8 bases between the two germline ends. The CDR3 DNA reads as TGTGCCAGCAGTTTAGCAGGGGTTCAGCCCCAGCATTTT. It codes for CASSLAGVQPQHF.

The V call is TRBV14, the J call TRBJ1-5; 7 nucleotides agree with TRBD1. With V trimmed by 4 bases and J by 7 bases, 4 bases remained unmatched. CDR3 size: 13 residues. Germline V gene sequence: CDR1 SGHDN, CDR2 FVKESK. In DNA, the CDR3 is TGTGCCAGCAGCCCTTGGACAGGACAGCCCCAGCATTTT. Residues: CASSPWTGQPQHF.

This chain's CDR3 is CASSKGYWSNQPQHF. DNA of the CDR3: TGTGCCAGCAGCAAAGGCTATTGGAGCAATCAGCCCCAGCATTTT. V usage is TRBV21-1 and J usage is TRBJ1-5. TRBV21-1 counts as a pseudogene. The length of the CDR3 is 15 residues.